The clone carrying this T cell receptor (beta chain) was recorded a few times. Its target is unknown. The CDR3 consists of 13 residues. This entry belongs to a study of shared clonotypes between healthy human individuals. Study summary: Each donor contributed plates that comprised three CD4 naive, three CD4 memory, two CD8 naive and one CD8 memory.

Only in-frame clones appear in the TCRdb table, and some are missing; sequencing was by immunoSEQ multiplex PCR. Among more than 900,000 clones, around 82% were seen once, and the ten largest hold roughly 0.65%. Whole-study findings and limits: Genetic and exposure-history diversity was limited by the small donor number.

J is TRBJ2-3 and V is TRBV21-1; whether TRBD2, the table's D call, matches the DNA was not checked. TRBV21-1 is given as a pseudogene. The clonotype originates from a man younger than 35 in good health. Some clones in this sample may be carry-over from other donors' samples. The specimen sequenced was memory CD4+ T cells from PBMCs. Subset: CD45RA-negative fraction. CDR3 sequence reads: CASSKRVGDTQYF. The CDR3 DNA reads TGTGCCAGCAGCAAACGAGTCGGGGATACGCAGTATTTT.